This TCR beta chain was identified in a study of T-cell reconstitution after alpha-beta-depleted transplantation in children. Germline V gene data show CDR1 as SGHRS and CDR2 as YFSETQ. CDR3 length: 13 residues. Trimming stripped 6 bases from V and 5 bases from J, with 12 bases between. This clonotype was picked up a small number of times. The library targeted TCRbeta and was prepared with unique molecular identifiers. Via MiXCR, TCRdb re-called the PCR reads, giving one row per CDR3 protein. Of 210,000 or so distinct CDR3 sequences listed, roughly a tenth were seen once; the top ten hold around 6%. Sequenced here: PBMCs from the stem cell graft donor, sampled from the stem cell graft. V usage is TRBV5-1 and J usage is TRBJ2-1; possibly TRBD1 for D (6 bases). The clonotype originates from a human donor who donated a stem cell graft to a child with acute lymphoblastic leukemia. For the CDR3, the DNA is TGCGCCAGCATGGGGGCTGGCCACAATGAGCAGTTCTTC. Its protein is CASMGAGHNEQFF.